This T cell receptor beta chain stems from a study of CD8 T cells in Susac syndrome. A quantity of roughly 0.5 to 1 ug RNA underwent reverse transcription using random hexamers. TCRdb reprocessed the immunoSEQ multiplex PCR reads via MiXCR and lists one record per CDR3 protein. Here the sample spans 130,000 or so distinct CDR3 sequences, over 90% being singletons. V lost 1 base to trimming and J lost 8 bases, with 17 bases between them. The germline V gene has CDR1 MGHRA and CDR2 YSYEKL. CDR3 length equals 16 residues. Input material: CD8+ T cells from PBMCs. The receptor's source is a human donor with Susac syndrome. The chain has TRBV4-1 and TRBJ1-4; D is ambiguous. In nucleotides, the CDR3 is TGCGCCAGCAGCCAAGGTGCGTGGGAAGGGCGAGAAAAACTGTTTTTT. Translated, it gives CASSQGAWEGREKLFF.